Listed here are 13 T cell receptor beta chains from one sample, sequenced in a study of T cells after yellow fever vaccination. TCRdb reanalysed the 5' RACE reads using MiXCR and keeps one entry per CDR3 protein. The table includes approximately 350,000 distinct CDR3 sequences, 11% detected once. This sample comprised PBMCs, obtained on the day of the first yellow fever vaccination. These receptors were obtained from a young man who received the YFV17D yellow fever vaccine.

The chain employs TRBV7-9 and TRBJ1-5; no reliable D call. Germline CDR1 and CDR2: SEHNR and FQNEAQ (reference sequence). The CDR3 has 13 residues. Deletions cut 4 bases from V and 7 bases from J, with 11 bases between. The CDR3 DNA reads as TGTGCCAGCAGCTCTTGGGGTAAACAGCCCCAGCATTTT. Amino acid sequence: CASSSWGKQPQHF.

Many counts were recorded for this clonotype. The gene calls are TRBV3-1 and TRBJ1-1; weak D call: TRBD1 (5 bases). Germline V lookup: CDR1 LGHDT, CDR2 YNNKEL (reference sequence). The V and J ends lost 1 base and 1 base respectively, with 10 bases between them. There are 15 residues in the CDR3. The CDR3 protein is CASSQGPGQNTEAFF. For the CDR3, the DNA is TGTGCCAGCAGCCAAGGACCGGGGCAGAACACTGAAGCTTTCTTT.

This clonotype was counted ten times or more. The chain couples TRBV2 to TRBJ2-3; D not certain. V dropped 3 bases and J dropped 8 bases, with 9 bases sitting between them. The CDR3 has 12 amino acids. Germline lookup yields CDR1 SNHLY and CDR2 FYNNEI. This CDR3 is CASSDPSGTQYF. DNA of the CDR3: TGTGCCAGCAGTGACCCCAGTGGTACGCAGTATTTT.

In its sample, this clonotype was seen many times. The chain carries TRBV28 and TRBJ2-3; 7 bases are a match to TRBD1. The CDR3 consists of 14 residues. Germline CDR1 reads MDHEN; CDR2 reads SYDVKM. J lost 3 bases, V lost 5 bases, and 5 bases had no gene match. The CDR3 loop reads CASSLRQGTDTQYF. The CDR3 DNA sequence: TGTGCCAGCAGTCTCAGACAGGGAACAGATACGCAGTATTTT.

V is TRBV14 and J is TRBJ2-3, with D possibly called TRBD1 or TRBD2 (6 bases each). Germline V gene data show CDR1 as SGHDN and CDR2 as FVKESK. The V end was cut by 3 bases, the J end by 5 bases, with 12 bases between. This CDR3 is 14 amino acids long. The CDR3 DNA follows: TGTGCCAGCAGCCAGGAGGGGGGAAGAGATACGCAGTATTTT. Translation: CASSQEGGRDTQYF.

V gene TRBV2 combines with J gene TRBJ2-3; possibly TRBD1 for D (5 bases). V lost 6 bases and J lost 5, with 15 bases in between. This CDR3 spans 14 amino acids. CDR1 SNHLY and CDR2 FYNNEI come from the germline V gene. CDR3 sequence reads: CASRSQGFGDTQYF. The CDR3, as DNA: TGTGCCAGCAGATCTCAGGGTTTTGGAGATACGCAGTATTTT.

The table lists this clonotype with many counts. In DNA, the CDR3 is TGTGCCAGCAGTCTATTGGATACCATTCAGTACTTC. Protein product: CASSLLDTIQYF. The chain employs TRBV12-3 or TRBV12-4 and TRBJ2-4; D gene unclear. This CDR3 is built from 12 residues. The ends were cut back, 5 bases at V and 9 bases at J, with 11 bases in the middle.

The sample holds a few counts of this clonotype. V gene TRBV30 combines with J gene TRBJ1-2; D ambiguous. Germline loops: CDR1 GTSNPN, CDR2 SVGIG (reference sequence). Trimming took off 4 bases at V and 8 bases at J, with 20 bases between the two ends. The CDR3 has 14 amino acids. The DNA for the CDR3 is TGTGCCTGGACCCCACCCGCCTCCGGTCGGGGCTACACCTTC. Its protein product is CAWTPPASGRGYTF.

The gene calls are TRBV20-1 and TRBJ1-2, with TRBD1 identical over 7 bases. The CDR3 loop spans 12 amino acids. The germline gives CDR1 DFQATT, CDR2 SNEGSKA (reference sequence). The junction had 5 bases not matched to a gene; V was cut back by 6 bases and J by 4 bases. The CDR3 DNA sequence: TGCAGTGCAAACAGGGGTAGCTATGGCTACACCTTC. Translation: CSANRGSYGYTF.

The chain links TRBV10-3 to TRBJ2-4; tentatively, D is TRBD2 (6 bases). The CDR3 runs to 13 residues. V was trimmed by 2 bases and J by 4 bases, leaving 6 bases between them. The V gene's germline CDR1 is ENHRY and CDR2 SYGVKD. CDR3 in DNA: TGTGCCATCAGTGAGGGAGGGAAAAACATTCAGTACTTC. Translating gives CAISEGGKNIQYF.

This chain joins TRBV11-1 and TRBJ2-6; 8 bases align to TRBD1. Germline CDR1 and CDR2: SGHAT and FQDESV (reference sequence). The CDR3 has 18 residues. V trimming: 4 bases; J trimming: 2 bases; junction bases outside the gene matches: 10. For the CDR3, the DNA is TGTGCCAGCAGCTATTCGACAGGGGCAAGTACTGGGGCCAACGTCCTGACTTTC. Translating gives CASSYSTGASTGANVLTF.

In this sample, this clonotype turned up many times. The chain employs TRBV28 and TRBJ2-3, with TRBD2 identical over 10 bases. This CDR3 region has 14 residues. Germline loops: CDR1 MDHEN, CDR2 SYDVKM. V gave up 11 bases and J gave up 6 bases; unmatched junction bases: 11. In nucleotides, the CDR3 is TGTGCCTGCCAACTGGGACTAGCGCTGGATACGCAGTATTTT. The encoded protein is CACQLGLALDTQYF.

This clonotype was picked up many times. The J gene is TRBJ2-3, the V gene TRBV27, with TRBD1 matching over 12 bases. Germline-derived CDR1 and CDR2 are MNHEY and SMNVEV (reference sequence). J gave up 2 bases and V 2 bases, and 2 bases lay outside the gene matches. This CDR3 has 16 residues. The CDR3 nucleotides read TGTGCCAGCAGTTTACGGGACAGGGGGCTCACAGATACGCAGTATTTT. It yields the protein CASSLRDRGLTDTQYF.